A selection of T cell receptor beta chains follows, all from one sample in a study of shared clonotypes between healthy human individuals. Assay: immunoSEQ multiplex PCR; the TCRdb copy retains only in-frame clones and omits some. The table records about 2 million clones, about 95% of them present only once. The material sequenced was naive CD8+ T cells sorted from blood. The receptors were gathered from a man aged 18 to 30 in good health. Each CDR3 is given with its conserved first and last residue. A D gene is named only where the DNA matches it firmly.

V gene	J gene	D gene	CDR3 protein
TRBV6-1	TRBJ2-7	NA	CASSEEGLSSYEQYF
TRBV13	TRBJ2-2	NA	CASSQGLAENTGELFF
TRBV29-1	TRBJ2-1	TRBD2	CSVYGSGYLNEQFF
TRBV29-1	TRBJ2-7	TRBD1	CSVENRDRGYEQYF
TRBV7-2	TRBJ2-7	TRBD1	CASSLLVGGYSYEQYF
TRBV28	TRBJ2-3	NA	CASSSTGSGTDTQYF
TRBV2	TRBJ2-2	NA	CASSDAGQNTGELFF
TRBV7-6	TRBJ1-6	NA	CASSLNAGSSSYNSPLHF
TRBV6-1	TRBJ2-7	TRBD1	CATWISGQGTGQYF
TRBV6-5	TRBJ2-1	NA	CASSYGGSYNEQFF
TRBV7-7	TRBJ2-1	NA	CASSLSRGDNEQFF
TRBV30	TRBJ2-5	NA	CAWMGVRGRWETQYF
TRBV30	TRBJ2-3	TRBD2	CAWSDGVLAGDGDTQYF
TRBV4-3	TRBJ2-3	TRBD1	CASSQETGPSTDTQYF
TRBV6-1	TRBJ2-5	NA	CASEGSGAETQYF